The 5 T cell receptor beta chains below come from one sample, sequenced in a study of beta chain features in type 1 diabetes. Of the isolated RNA, all was reverse transcribed, and so the sequenced material was expressed TCRB transcripts. Sequencing was performed with immunoSEQ multiplex PCR; in TCRdb, only in-frame clones are kept and a portion is missing. Of approximately 470,000 clones in the sample, over 25% are singletons; the top ten hold more than 0.055%. The sample taken for sequencing was naive CD4+ T cells from blood. The receptors originated from a man aged 18 to 35 in good health.

The rearrangement uses TRBV30 and TRBJ2-6, with D unclear. The CDR3 consists of 15 residues. Germline V gene data show CDR1 as GTSNPN and CDR2 as SVGIG (reference sequence). Trimming shortened V by 2 bases and J by 2 bases, and 10 bases separated the two germline ends. The CDR3 DNA is TGTGCCTGGAGTTCCCTGTTGGCTGGGGCCAACGTCCTGACTTTC. Protein product: CAWSSLLAGANVLTF.

This chain joins TRBV4-3 and TRBJ2-1; 7 bases are shared with TRBD2. This CDR3 region has 17 residues. Germline assignment: CDR1 LGHNA and CDR2 YSLEER. V shed 1 base and J 2 bases; nucleotides not matched to a gene: 8. Here the CDR3 DNA reads TGCGCCAGCAGCCAAGTTTCGGGGGGAGGAACCTACAATGAGCAGTTCTTC. This encodes CASSQVSGGGTYNEQFF.

The chain joins TRBV5-1 to TRBJ2-3; 14 bases are shared with TRBD2. The V gene's germline CDR1 is SGHRS and CDR2 YFSETQ. The CDR3 is 15 residues long. With 6 bases clipped from V and 1 base from J, the junction kept 1 base outside the gene matches. CDR3 residues: CASKGLAGGTDTQYF. For the CDR3, the DNA is TGCGCCAGCAAGGGACTAGCGGGAGGCACAGATACGCAGTATTTT.

The CDR3 DNA sequence: TGTGCCAGCAGCTTAACGCCTTGGGATGAGCAGTTCTTC. Protein: CASSLTPWDEQFF. The chain employs TRBV7-3 and TRBJ2-1; D uncertain. The V gene's germline CDR1 is SGHTA and CDR2 FQGTGA. This CDR3 contains 13 residues. V lost 0 bases and J lost 8, with 8 bases in between.

The chain is built from TRBV9 and TRBJ2-2, with D hard to call. The CDR3 length is 12 residues. The germline CDR1 and CDR2 sequences are SGDLS and YYNGEE. V lost 0 bases, J lost 13 bases, and 10 bases lay in between. This CDR3 is CASSVAQHSLFF. The CDR3 nucleotides are TGTGCCAGCAGCGTAGCCCAACACTCGCTGTTTTTT.